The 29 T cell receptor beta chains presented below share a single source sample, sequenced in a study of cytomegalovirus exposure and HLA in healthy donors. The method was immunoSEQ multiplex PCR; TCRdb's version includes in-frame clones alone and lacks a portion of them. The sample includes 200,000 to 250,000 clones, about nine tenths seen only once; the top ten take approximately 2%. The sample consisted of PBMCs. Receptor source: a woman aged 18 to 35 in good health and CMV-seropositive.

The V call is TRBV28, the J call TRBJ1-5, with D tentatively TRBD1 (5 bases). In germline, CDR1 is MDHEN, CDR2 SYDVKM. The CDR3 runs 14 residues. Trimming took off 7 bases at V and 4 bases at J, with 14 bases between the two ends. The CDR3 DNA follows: TGTGCCAGCACTATCATCGGGGGAAATCAGCCCCAGCATTTT. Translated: CASTIIGGNQPQHF.

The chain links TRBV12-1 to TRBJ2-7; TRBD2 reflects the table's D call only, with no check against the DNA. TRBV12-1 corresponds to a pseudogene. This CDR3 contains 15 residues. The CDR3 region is CASSPVAGGRHEQYF. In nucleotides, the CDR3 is TGTGCCAGCAGCCCAGTGGCGGGAGGTAGACACGAGCAGTACTTC.

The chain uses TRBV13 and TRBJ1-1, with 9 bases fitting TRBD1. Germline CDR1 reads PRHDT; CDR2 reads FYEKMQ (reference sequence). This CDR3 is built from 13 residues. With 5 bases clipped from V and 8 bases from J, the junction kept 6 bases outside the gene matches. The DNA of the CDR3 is TGTGCCAGCAGCCACGGGACAGGGCAAGAAGCTTTCTTT. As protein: CASSHGTGQEAFF.

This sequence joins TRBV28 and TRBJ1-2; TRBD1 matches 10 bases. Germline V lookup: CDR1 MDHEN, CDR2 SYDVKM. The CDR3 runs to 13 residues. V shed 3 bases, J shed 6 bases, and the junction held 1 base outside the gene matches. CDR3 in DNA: TGTGCCAGCAGTTTGACAGGGGGCGATGGCTACACCTTC. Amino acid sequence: CASSLTGGDGYTF.

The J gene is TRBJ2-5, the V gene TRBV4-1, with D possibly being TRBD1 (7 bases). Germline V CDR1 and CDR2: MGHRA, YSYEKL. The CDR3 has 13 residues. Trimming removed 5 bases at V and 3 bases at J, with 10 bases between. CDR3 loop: CASSSRGEETQYF. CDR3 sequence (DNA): TGCGCCAGCAGCAGCAGGGGGGAAGAGACCCAGTACTTC.

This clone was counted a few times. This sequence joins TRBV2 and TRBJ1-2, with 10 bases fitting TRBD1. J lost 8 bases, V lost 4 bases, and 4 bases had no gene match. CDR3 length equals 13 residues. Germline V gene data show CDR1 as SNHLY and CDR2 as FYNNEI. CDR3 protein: CASSGQGAGGYTF. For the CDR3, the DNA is TGTGCCAGCAGTGGACAGGGGGCGGGGGGCTACACCTTC.

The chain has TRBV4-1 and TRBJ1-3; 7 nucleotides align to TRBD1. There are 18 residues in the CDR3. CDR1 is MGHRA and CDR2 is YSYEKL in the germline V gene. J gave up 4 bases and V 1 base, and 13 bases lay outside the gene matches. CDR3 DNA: TGCGCCAGCAGCCAAGTTAACAGGGGCAGAACGTCGGGAAACACCATATATTTT. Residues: CASSQVNRGRTSGNTIYF.

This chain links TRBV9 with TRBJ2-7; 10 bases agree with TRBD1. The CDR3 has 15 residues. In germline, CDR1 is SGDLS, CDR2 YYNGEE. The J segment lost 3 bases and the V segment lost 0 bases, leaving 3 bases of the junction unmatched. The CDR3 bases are TGTGCCAGCAGCGTAGGGGGGGACAGGGGCTACGAGCAGTACTTC. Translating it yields CASSVGGDRGYEQYF.

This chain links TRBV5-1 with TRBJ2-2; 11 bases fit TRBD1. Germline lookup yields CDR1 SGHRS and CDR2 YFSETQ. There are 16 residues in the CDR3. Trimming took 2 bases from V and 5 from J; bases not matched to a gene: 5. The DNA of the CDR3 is TGCGCCAGCAGCTTTACCGGGACAGGGGGAACCGGGGAGCTGTTTTTT. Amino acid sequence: CASSFTGTGGTGELFF.

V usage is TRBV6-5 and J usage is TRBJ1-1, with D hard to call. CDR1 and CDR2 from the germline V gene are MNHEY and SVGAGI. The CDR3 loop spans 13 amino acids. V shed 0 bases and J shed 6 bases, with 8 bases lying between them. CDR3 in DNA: TGTGCCAGCAGTTACTCCAGTGGGCCTGAAGCTTTCTTT. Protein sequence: CASSYSSGPEAFF.

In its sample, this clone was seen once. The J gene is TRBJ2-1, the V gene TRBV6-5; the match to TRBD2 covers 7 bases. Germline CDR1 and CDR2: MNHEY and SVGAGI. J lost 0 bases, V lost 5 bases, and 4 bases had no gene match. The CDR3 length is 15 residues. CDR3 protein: CASSRAGSSYNEQFF. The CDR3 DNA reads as TGTGCCAGCAGTCGAGCGGGAAGCTCCTACAATGAGCAGTTCTTC.

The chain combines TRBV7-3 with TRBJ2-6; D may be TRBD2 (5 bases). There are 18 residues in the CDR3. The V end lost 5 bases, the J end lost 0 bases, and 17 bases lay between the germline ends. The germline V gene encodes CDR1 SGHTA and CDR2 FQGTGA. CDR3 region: CASSPPLGLSSGANVLTF. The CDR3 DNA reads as TGTGCCAGCAGCCCCCCCCTCGGACTGAGCTCTGGGGCCAACGTCCTGACTTTC.

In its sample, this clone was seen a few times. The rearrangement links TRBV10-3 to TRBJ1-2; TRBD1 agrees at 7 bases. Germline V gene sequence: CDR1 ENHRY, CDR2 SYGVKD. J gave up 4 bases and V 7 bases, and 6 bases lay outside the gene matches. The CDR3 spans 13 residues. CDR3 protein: CAITSDRVYGYTF. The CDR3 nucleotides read TGTGCCATCACTAGCGACAGGGTCTATGGCTACACCTTC.

The CDR3 region is CASSVGFSGGFSPQNEQFF. The CDR3 DNA sequence: TGTGCCAGCAGCGTAGGGTTCAGTGGGGGCTTTTCTCCGCAAAATGAGCAGTTCTTC. V gene TRBV9 combines with J gene TRBJ2-1, with a possible D match to TRBD1 (6 bases). This CDR3 comprises 19 residues. V dropped 0 bases and J dropped 7 bases, with 26 bases sitting between them. Germline-derived CDR1 and CDR2 are SGDLS and YYNGEE.

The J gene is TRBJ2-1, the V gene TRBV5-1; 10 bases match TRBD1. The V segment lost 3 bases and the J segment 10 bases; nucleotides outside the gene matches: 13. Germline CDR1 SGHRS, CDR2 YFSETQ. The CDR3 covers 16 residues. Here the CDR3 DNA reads TGCGCCAGCAGCTCACAAGGGACAGGGGAATGGATCGAGCAGTTCTTC. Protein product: CASSSQGTGEWIEQFF. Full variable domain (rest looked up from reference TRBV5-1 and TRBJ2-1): KAGVTQTPRYLIKTRGQQVTLSCSPISGHRSVSWYQQTPGQGLQFLFEYFSETQRNKGNFPGRFSGRQFSNSRSEMNVSTLELGDSALYLCASSSQGTGEWIEQFFGPGTRLTVL.

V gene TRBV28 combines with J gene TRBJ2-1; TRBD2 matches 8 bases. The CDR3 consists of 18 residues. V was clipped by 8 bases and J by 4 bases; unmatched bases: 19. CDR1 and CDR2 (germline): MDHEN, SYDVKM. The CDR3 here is CASHPRYVSGSRYNEQFF. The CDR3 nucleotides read TGTGCCAGCCACCCCCGTTATGTCAGCGGGAGTCGGTACAATGAGCAGTTCTTC.

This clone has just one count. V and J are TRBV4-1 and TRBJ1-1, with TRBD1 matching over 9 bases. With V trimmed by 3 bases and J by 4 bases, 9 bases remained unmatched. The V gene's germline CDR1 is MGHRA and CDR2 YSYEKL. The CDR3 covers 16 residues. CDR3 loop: CASSQGQGFISTEAFF. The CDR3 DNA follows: TGCGCCAGCAGCCAGGGACAGGGTTTCATTAGCACTGAAGCTTTCTTT.

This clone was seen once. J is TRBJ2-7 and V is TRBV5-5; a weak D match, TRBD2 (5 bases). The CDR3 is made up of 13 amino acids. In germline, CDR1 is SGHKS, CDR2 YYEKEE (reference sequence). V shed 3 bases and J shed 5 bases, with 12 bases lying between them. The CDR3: CASSSNLRDEQYF. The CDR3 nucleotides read TGTGCCAGCAGCTCCAATTTGAGGGACGAGCAGTACTTC. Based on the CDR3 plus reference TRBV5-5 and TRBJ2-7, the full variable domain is DAGVTQSPTHLIKTRGQQVTLRCSPISGHKSVSWYQQVLGQGPQFIFQYYEKEERGRGNFPDRFSARQFPNYSSELNVNALLLGDSALYLCASSSNLRDEQYFGPGTRLTVT.

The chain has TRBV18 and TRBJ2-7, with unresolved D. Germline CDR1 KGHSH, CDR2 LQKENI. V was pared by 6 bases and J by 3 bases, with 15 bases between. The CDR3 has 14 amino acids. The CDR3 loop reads CASSITSADYEQYF. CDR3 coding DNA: TGTGCCAGCTCTATCACATCCGCAGACTACGAGCAGTACTTC. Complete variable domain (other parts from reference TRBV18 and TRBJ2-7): NAGVMQNPRHLVRRRGQEARLRCSPMKGHSHVYWYRQLPEEGLKFMVYLQKENIIDESGMPKERFSAEFPKEGPSILRIQQVVRGDSAAYFCASSITSADYEQYFGPGTRLTVT.

CDR3 in amino acids: CASGVGDEQYF. DNA for the CDR3: TGTGCTAGTGGGGTAGGGGACGAGCAGTACTTC. V and J are TRBV12-5 and TRBJ2-7; D might be TRBD1 (5 bases). Germline V CDR1 and CDR2: LGHNT, FRNRAP. V was cut by 6 bases and J by 5 bases, with 8 bases left in between. The CDR3 has 11 amino acids.

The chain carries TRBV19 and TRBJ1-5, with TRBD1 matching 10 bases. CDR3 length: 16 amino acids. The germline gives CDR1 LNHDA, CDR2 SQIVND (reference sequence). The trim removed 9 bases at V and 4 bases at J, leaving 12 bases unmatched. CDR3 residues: CASFSPPGQGNQPQHF. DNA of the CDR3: TGTGCCAGCTTCTCACCCCCGGGACAGGGGAATCAGCCCCAGCATTTT.

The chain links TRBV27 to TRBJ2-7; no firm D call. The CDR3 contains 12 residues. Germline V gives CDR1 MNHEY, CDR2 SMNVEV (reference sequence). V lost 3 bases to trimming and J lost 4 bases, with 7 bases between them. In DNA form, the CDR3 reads TGTGCCAGCAGTTTCTTAACTTACGAGCAGTACTTC. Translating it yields CASSFLTYEQYF.

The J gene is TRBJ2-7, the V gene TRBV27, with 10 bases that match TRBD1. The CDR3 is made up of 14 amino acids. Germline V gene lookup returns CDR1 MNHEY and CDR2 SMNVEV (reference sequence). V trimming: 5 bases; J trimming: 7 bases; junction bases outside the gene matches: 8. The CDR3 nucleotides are TGTGCCAGCAGTCCCCGGGACAGGGGCAGGGAGCAGTACTTC. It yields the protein CASSPRDRGREQYF.

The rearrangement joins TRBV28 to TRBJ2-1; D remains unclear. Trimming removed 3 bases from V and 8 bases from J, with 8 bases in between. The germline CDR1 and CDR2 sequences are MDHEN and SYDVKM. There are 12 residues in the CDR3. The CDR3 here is CASSLSRDEQFF. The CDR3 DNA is TGTGCCAGCAGTTTGTCCCGGGATGAGCAGTTCTTC.

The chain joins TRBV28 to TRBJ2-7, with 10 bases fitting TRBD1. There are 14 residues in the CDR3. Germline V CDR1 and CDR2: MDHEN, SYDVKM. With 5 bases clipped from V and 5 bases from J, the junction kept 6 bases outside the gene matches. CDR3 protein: CASSPWTGGHEQYF. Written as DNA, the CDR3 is TGTGCCAGCAGTCCCTGGACAGGGGGGCACGAGCAGTACTTC.

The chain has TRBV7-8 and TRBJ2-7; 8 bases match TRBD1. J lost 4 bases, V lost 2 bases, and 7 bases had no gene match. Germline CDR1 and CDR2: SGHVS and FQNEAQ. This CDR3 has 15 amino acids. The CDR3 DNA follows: TGTGCCAGCAGCTTATTAGGGACAGGAAAATACGAGCAGTACTTC. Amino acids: CASSLLGTGKYEQYF.

The CDR3 loop reads CASSARTVNTEAFF. CDR3 coding DNA: TGTGCCAGCAGCGCTCGGACAGTGAACACTGAAGCTTTCTTT. V is TRBV9 and J is TRBJ1-1, with a tentative D call TRBD1 (6 bases). Germline lookup yields CDR1 SGDLS and CDR2 YYNGEE. The V and J ends lost 3 bases and 0 bases respectively, with 9 bases between them. This CDR3 is 14 amino acids long.

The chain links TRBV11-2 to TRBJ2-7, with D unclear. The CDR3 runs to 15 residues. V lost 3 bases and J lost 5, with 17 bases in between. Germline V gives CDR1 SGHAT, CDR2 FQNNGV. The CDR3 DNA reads TGTGCCAGCAGCTTTCAGTTTCTTGCAAACAACGAGCAGTACTTC. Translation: CASSFQFLANNEQYF. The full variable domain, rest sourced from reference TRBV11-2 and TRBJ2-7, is EAGVAQSPRYKIIEKRQSVAFWCNPISGHATLYWYQQILGQGPKLLIQFQNNGVVDDSQLPKDRFSAERLKGVDSTLKIQPAKLEDSAVYLCASSFQFLANNEQYFGPGTRLTVT.

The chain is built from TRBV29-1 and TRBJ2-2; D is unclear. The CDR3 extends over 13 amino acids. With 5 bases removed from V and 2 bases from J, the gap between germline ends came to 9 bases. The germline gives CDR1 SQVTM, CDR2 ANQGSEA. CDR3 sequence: CSVSRPNTGELFF. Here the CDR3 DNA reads TGCAGCGTTTCTAGACCCAACACCGGGGAGCTGTTTTTT.